This TCR beta chain was found in a study of T-cell memory formation after mild COVID-19. Study details: Clustering of TCRs was largely donor specific.

In this sample, this clonotype turned up a few times. Its antigen is currently unknown. The J segment lost 7 bases and the V segment lost 3 bases, leaving 2 bases of the junction unmatched. The CDR3 loop spans 14 amino acids. CDR1 and CDR2 (germline): KGHSH, LQKENI. TCRdb used MiXCR to reprocess the 5' RACE reads, holding one entry per CDR3 protein. The sample carries fewer than 550,000 distinct CDR3 sequences, about 20% recorded once. Findings and limits, study-wide: There was a balanced CD4/CD8 profile in clones contracting day 15 to 85, and later expanders leaned CD4+.

The sequenced sample consisted of PBMCs or a T cell subset sorted from them (not recorded which). The origin of this receptor is an adult woman who had mild COVID-19 (a few samples of this study predate the infection). Cell type and time point are not known. The chain links TRBV18 to TRBJ1-4; TRBD1 matches at 10 bases. As DNA, the CDR3 is TGTGCCAGCTCACCGGGACAGGGGCCTGAAAAACTGTTTTTT. Its translation is CASSPGQGPEKLFF.